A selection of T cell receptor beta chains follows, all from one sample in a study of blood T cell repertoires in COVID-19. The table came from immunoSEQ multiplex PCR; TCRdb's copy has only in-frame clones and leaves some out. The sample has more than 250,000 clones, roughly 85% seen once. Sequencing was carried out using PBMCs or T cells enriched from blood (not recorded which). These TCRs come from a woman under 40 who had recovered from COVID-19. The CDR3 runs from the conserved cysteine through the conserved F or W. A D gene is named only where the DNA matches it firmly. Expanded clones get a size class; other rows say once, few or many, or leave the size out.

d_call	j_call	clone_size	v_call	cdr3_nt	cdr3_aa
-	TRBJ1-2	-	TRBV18	TGTGCCAGCTCACCTGACGGAGTTCTCGGGGGCTACACCTTC	CASSPDGVLGGYTF
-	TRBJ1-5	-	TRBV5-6	TGTGCCAGCAGCTTTGGTCCCCCAGGGGCCGAAATAAATCAGCCCCAGCATTTT	CASSFGPPGAEINQPQHF
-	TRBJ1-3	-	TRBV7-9	TGTGCCAGCAGCAAGTCGAGCTCTGGAAACACCATATATTTT	CASSKSSSGNTIYF
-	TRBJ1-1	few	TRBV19	TGTGCCAGCGGTAGACAGGACACTGAAGCTTTCTTT	CASGRQDTEAFF
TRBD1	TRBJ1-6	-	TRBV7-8	TGTGCCAGCAGCTGGGGACAGGGTGACGCACCCCTCCACTTT	CASSWGQGDAPLHF
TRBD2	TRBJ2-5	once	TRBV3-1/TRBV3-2	TGTGCCAGCAGCCAAGATTCGGTATACAGCGGGGGGGCCCCAGGAGAGACCCAGTACTTC	CASSQDSVYSGGAPGETQYF
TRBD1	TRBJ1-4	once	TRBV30	TGTGCCTGGGGTCAGGGGGCAGGGGAAAAACTGTTTTTT	CAWGQGAGEKLFF
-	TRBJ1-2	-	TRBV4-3	TGCGCCAGCAGCCAAGAGGGGCCCATTCTCTCTGGCTACACCTTC	CASSQEGPILSGYTF
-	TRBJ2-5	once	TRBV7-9	TGTGCCAGCAGTTATCCGGACACTCAAGAGACCCAGTACTTC	CASSYPDTQETQYF
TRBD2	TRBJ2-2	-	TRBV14	TGTGCCAGCAGCCGAAGTGTAGCGGGGGGGTCGAACACCGGGGAGCTGTTTTTT	CASSRSVAGGSNTGELFF
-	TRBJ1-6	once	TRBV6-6	TGTGCCAGCACGCGACAGATCAGTTCACCCCTCCACTTT	CASTRQISSPLHF
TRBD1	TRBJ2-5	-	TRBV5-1	TGCGCCAGCAGCTTGGAGTTCTTAGACAGGGGTTTAAAAGAGACCCAGTACTTC	CASSLEFLDRGLKETQYF
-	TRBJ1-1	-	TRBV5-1	TGCGCCAGCAGCTTGTCACAGGGTGGGACTGAAGCTTTCTTT	CASSLSQGGTEAFF
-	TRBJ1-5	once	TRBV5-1	TGCGCCAGCAGCTTGGGGGGGGATAGCAATCAGCCCCAGCATTTT	CASSLGGDSNQPQHF
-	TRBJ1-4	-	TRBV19	TGTGCCAGTAGTCCCTGGGCCGGCGGGGAGGAAAAACTGTTTTTT	CASSPWAGGEEKLFF
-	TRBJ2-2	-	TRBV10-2	TGCGCCAGCAGTGAATCGGGGTTGTGGACCGGGGAGCTGTTTTTT	CASSESGLWTGELFF
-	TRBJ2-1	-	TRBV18	TGTGCCAGCTCGCTTTTAGATGAGCAGTTCTTC	CASSLLDEQFF
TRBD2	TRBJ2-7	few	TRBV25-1	TGTGCCAGCAGTGAAATTGTAAGGAGACTAGCCCACGAGCAGTACTTC	CASSEIVRRLAHEQYF
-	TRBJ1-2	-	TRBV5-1	TGCGCCAGCAGCTCCCAGGGGACGTATGGCTACACCTTC	CASSSQGTYGYTF
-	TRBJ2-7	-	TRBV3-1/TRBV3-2	TGTGCCAGCAGCCAAGCAGTCTCCTACGAGCAGTACTTC	CASSQAVSYEQYF
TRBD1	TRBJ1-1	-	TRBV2	TGTGCCAGCAGTGACCCGGGACAGGGGAACACTGAAGCTTTCTTT	CASSDPGQGNTEAFF
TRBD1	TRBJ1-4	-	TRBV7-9	TGTGCCAGCAGCTTAGGGGGGGACAGAAAACTGTTTTTT	CASSLGGDRKLFF
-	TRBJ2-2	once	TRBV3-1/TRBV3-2	TGTGCCAGCAGCCAAGATCGCGGGGTCCGGGCCGGGGAGCTGTTTTTT	CASSQDRGVRAGELFF
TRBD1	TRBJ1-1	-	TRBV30	TGTGCCTGGAGTACACGGACAGGGGGACCCTTCGTGAACACTGAAGCTTTCTTT	CAWSTRTGGPFVNTEAFF
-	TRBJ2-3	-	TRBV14	TGTGCCAGCAGCCAAGTTCAGGCCACAGATACGCAGTATTTT	CASSQVQATDTQYF
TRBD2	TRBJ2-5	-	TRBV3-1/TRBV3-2	TGTGCCAGCAGCCAAGATTTTCGAGCGGGGGTCAATTTGCGGTACCAAGAGACCCAGTACTTC	CASSQDFRAGVNLRYQETQYF
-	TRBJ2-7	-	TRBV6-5	TGTGCCAGCAGCCGGGGGTACGAGCAGTACTTC	CASSRGYEQYF
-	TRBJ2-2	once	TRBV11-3	TGTGCCAGCAGCTTATCAGGACAAAACACCGGGGAGCTGTTTTTT	CASSLSGQNTGELFF
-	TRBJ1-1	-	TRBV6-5	TGTGCCACCACCCGGACACGGGGGGGCACTGAAGCTTTCTTT	CATTRTRGGTEAFF
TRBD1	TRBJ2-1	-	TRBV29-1	TGCAGCGTCGAGAGGACAGGGGGGATCGGCAATGAGCAGTTCTTC	CSVERTGGIGNEQFF
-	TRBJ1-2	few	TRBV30	TGTGCCTGGAGTCCCCCTCCGCCCCTTTCCCGGTATGGCTACACCTTC	CAWSPPPPLSRYGYTF
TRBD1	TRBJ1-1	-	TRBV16	TGTGCCAGCAGCCCAGGGACAGTAGAAGCTTTCTTT	CASSPGTVEAFF
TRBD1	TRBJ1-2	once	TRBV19	TGTGCCACCTGGACAGGGTTCGGCTACACCTTC	CATWTGFGYTF
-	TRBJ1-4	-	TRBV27	TGTGCCAGCAGTACTCGAGTGAGGGAAAAACTGTTTTTT	CASSTRVREKLFF
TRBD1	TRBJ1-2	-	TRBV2	TGTGCCGCAGGGACAGCAAACTATGGCTACACCTTC	CAAGTANYGYTF
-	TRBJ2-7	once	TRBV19	TGTGCCAGTAGTATGGCAGGCAACGAGCAGTACTTC	CASSMAGNEQYF
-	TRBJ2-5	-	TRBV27	TGTGCCAGCAGGTACAAAAGGTTTTCCACCGGGGAGACCCAGTACTTC	CASRYKRFSTGETQYF
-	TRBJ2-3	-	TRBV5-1	TGCGCCAGCAGCTTGGGACGAGGGGATACGCAGTATTTT	CASSLGRGDTQYF
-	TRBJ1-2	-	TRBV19	TGTGCCAGTACCGAGCCGACAGAGAGCTATGGCTACACCTTC	CASTEPTESYGYTF
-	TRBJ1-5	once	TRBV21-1	TGTGCCAGCAGCAAAGTTTTATGGAGGGGATCGCAGCCCCAGCATTTT	CASSKVLWRGSQPQHF
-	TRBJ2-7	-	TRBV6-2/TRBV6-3	TGTGCCAGCAGTTACCGGACGGGGACGGGGGTCGGCTCCTACGAGCAGTACTTC	CASSYRTGTGVGSYEQYF
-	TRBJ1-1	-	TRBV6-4	TGTGCCAGCAGAGCGGGACCCCAGGGTGAAGCTTTCTTT	CASRAGPQGEAFF
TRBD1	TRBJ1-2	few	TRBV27	TGTGCCAGCTCTTCTCACCCCCGACTAACAGGGGGCGTCGTAGGAAACTATGGCTACACCTTC	CASSSHPRLTGGVVGNYGYTF
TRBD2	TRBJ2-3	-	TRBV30	TGTGCCTGTTTAGCGGGGGTACCGCAGTATTTT	CACLAGVPQYF
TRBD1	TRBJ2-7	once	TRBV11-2	TGTGCCAGCAGCTTAGATGATTTGAGGGGGCCGAGCTCCTACGAGCAGTACTTC	CASSLDDLRGPSSYEQYF
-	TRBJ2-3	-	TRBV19	TGTGCCAGTAGTAGACGGGGGACGGATACGCAGTATTTT	CASSRRGTDTQYF
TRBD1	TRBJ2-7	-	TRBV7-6	TGTGCCAGCAGCTTAGCTCCCTCCGGGACAGGGTATTACGAGCAGTACTTC	CASSLAPSGTGYYEQYF
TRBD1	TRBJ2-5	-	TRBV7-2	TGTGCCAGCACCAGGGACAGGGGCGAAGAGACCCAGTACTTC	CASTRDRGEETQYF
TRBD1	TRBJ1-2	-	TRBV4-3	TGCGCCAGCAGCCAAGGGACAGGGAACAACTATGGCTACACCTTC	CASSQGTGNNYGYTF